A single sample is the source of the 9 T cell receptor beta chains below, sequenced in a study of blood T cell repertoires in COVID-19. Using immunoSEQ multiplex PCR, the repertoire was profiled, and TCRdb retains in-frame clones only, with some absent. The sample lists just under 350,000 clones, 85% to 90% occurring once. Sequenced: peripheral blood. These receptors were obtained from a woman between 45 and 65 years old with COVID-19, enrolled during active disease.

The chain joins TRBV4-1 to TRBJ1-1; perhaps TRBD1 as D (5 bases). V shed 0 bases and J shed 3 bases, with 20 bases lying between them. The germline V gene has CDR1 MGHRA and CDR2 YSYEKL. The CDR3 has 18 residues. The CDR3 here is CASSQDLRQGGSDTEAFF. CDR3 nucleotide sequence: TGCGCCAGCAGCCAAGACCTTCGCCAGGGAGGGTCAGACACTGAAGCTTTCTTT.

The gene calls are TRBV24-1 and TRBJ2-1, with D possibly being TRBD2 (6 bases). Trimming took 9 bases from V and 4 from J, leaving 6 bases between them. In germline, CDR1 is KGHDR, CDR2 SFDVKD. The CDR3 covers 11 residues. CDR3 sequence: CATGRYNEQFF. CDR3 in DNA: TGTGCCACCGGGAGGTACAATGAGCAGTTCTTC.

Only a few counts were recorded for this clone. The CDR3 spells CASSAAAILGGYTF. In DNA form, the CDR3 reads TGTGCCAGCAGCGCAGCGGCCATACTAGGGGGCTACACCTTC. The chain combines TRBV2 with TRBJ1-2; D not resolved. The germline V gene encodes CDR1 SNHLY and CDR2 FYNNEI. Trimming shortened V by 6 bases and J by 8 bases, and 19 bases separated the two germline ends. The CDR3 is 14 amino acids.

V usage is TRBV18 and J usage is TRBJ1-3; possible D gene TRBD1, 5 bases. V shed 3 bases and J shed 2 bases, with 14 bases lying between them. Germline-derived CDR1 and CDR2 are KGHSH and LQKENI. CDR3 length: 16 amino acids. The DNA for the CDR3 is TGTGCCAGCTCACCTAACCTCGGGGGGGCTGGAAACACCATATATTTT. Protein product: CASSPNLGGAGNTIYF.

The chain couples TRBV4-2 to TRBJ1-2, with TRBD1 matching over 9 bases. This CDR3 contains 15 residues. CDR1 LGHNA and CDR2 YNFKEQ come from the germline V gene. V lost 1 base and J lost 7; bases outside the gene matches: 7. The CDR3 nucleotides read TGTGCCAGCAGCCAAGCCGGGACAGGGTCGGCTGGCTACACCTTC. Amino acid sequence: CASSQAGTGSAGYTF.

The rearrangement joins TRBV28 to TRBJ2-2; maybe TRBD1 (6 bases). This CDR3 spans 15 amino acids. Germline loops: CDR1 MDHEN, CDR2 SYDVKM. V lost 8 bases to trimming and J lost 4 bases, with 17 bases between them. CDR3 residues: CASFKQGLSTGELFF. The CDR3 coding sequence is TGTGCCAGCTTCAAACAGGGATTAAGCACCGGGGAGCTGTTTTTT.

V is TRBV5-4 and J is TRBJ2-1, with 7 bases identical to TRBD2. Germline-derived CDR1 and CDR2 are SGHNT and YYREEE (reference sequence). The CDR3 sequence is 16 residues long. V lost 3 bases to trimming and J lost 6 bases; unmatched junction nucleotides: 12. The chain's CDR3 is CASSWDLVTGGNEQFF. The DNA of the CDR3 is TGTGCCAGCAGCTGGGACCTTGTAACGGGGGGCAATGAGCAGTTCTTC. The full variable domain, in which reference TRBV5-4 and TRBJ2-1 provide the parts outside the CDR3, is ETGVTQSPTHLIKTRGQQVTLRCSSQSGHNTVSWYQQALGQGPQFIFQYYREEENGRGNFPPRFSGLQFPNYSSELNVNALELDDSALYLCASSWDLVTGGNEQFFGPGTRLTVL.

V and J are TRBV11-2 and TRBJ2-1; D is undetermined. The CDR3 loop spans 14 amino acids. Trimming shortened V by 2 bases and J by 4 bases, and 9 bases separated the two germline ends. Germline V gene sequence: CDR1 SGHAT, CDR2 FQNNGV. The CDR3 coding sequence is TGTGCCAGCAGCTTAATACACAGTTACAATGAGCAGTTCTTC. This translates into CASSLIHSYNEQFF.

CDR3: CASSVSPGTSTDTQYF. The CDR3, as DNA: TGCGCCAGCAGCGTATCTCCCGGGACTAGCACAGATACGCAGTATTTT. The chain couples TRBV5-1 to TRBJ2-3; maybe TRBD2 (6 bases). The CDR3 has 16 amino acids. Trimming took off 4 bases at V and 0 bases at J, with 15 bases between the two ends. The germline gives CDR1 SGHRS, CDR2 YFSETQ.